Below are 16 T cell receptor beta chains sequenced from a single sample in a study of spatial heterogeneity in lung cancer. Broader study findings: Mutation counts in tumors were tracked by counts of expanded intratumoral alpha and beta TCRs.

As to time point: sample taken at primary tumor resection. Their cognate antigens are unknown. TCRdb redid the calling of the 5' RACE reads with MiXCR, one entry per CDR3 protein. This sample has about 7,900 distinct CDR3 sequences, with less than 8.5% found just once. Sample: lung tumor tissue, taken at surgery. These receptors were collected from a female donor with early-stage non-small cell lung cancer.

This clonotype is medium-sized within its sample. The library was built for alpha chains, so this beta chain is an off-target read and its size means little. V gene TRBV5-6 combines with J gene TRBJ1-2; D gene uncertain. In germline, CDR1 is SGHDT, CDR2 YYEEEE. CDR3 length equals 12 residues. V gave up 0 bases and J gave up 6 bases, with 6 bases separating them. This chain's CDR3 is CASSLVQNGYTF. The CDR3, as DNA: TGTGCCAGCAGCTTGGTGCAGAATGGCTACACCTTC.

Judged by abundance, this clonotype is medium-sized. The library was built for alpha chains, so this beta chain is an off-target read and its size means little. The chain couples TRBV7-2 to TRBJ2-3; 8 nucleotides match TRBD2. Germline assignment: CDR1 SGHTA and CDR2 FQGNSA. V shed 3 bases, J shed 1 base, and the junction held 3 bases outside the gene matches. This CDR3 has 15 amino acids. Written as DNA, the CDR3 is TGTGCCAGCAGCTTGCCGACTAGCGGCACAGATACGCAGTATTTT. Translation: CASSLPTSGTDTQYF.

By share, this clonotype counts as medium-sized. Being off target in a library aimed at alpha chains, this beta chain has a size of little meaning. V and J are TRBV10-2 and TRBJ2-7, with a tentative D call TRBD2 (5 bases). The CDR3 loop spans 15 amino acids. From germline, CDR1 is WSHSY and CDR2 SAAADI. The V end was cut by 0 bases, the J end by 2 bases, with 11 bases between. The CDR3 sequence is CASSESSGLPYEQYF. CDR3 DNA sequence: TGCGCCAGCAGTGAGTCCTCCGGACTCCCCTACGAGCAGTACTTC.

By frequency in the sample, this clonotype is medium-sized (0.01 to 0.1%). The library was prepared for alpha chains; this beta chain is a stray read, so its frequency means little. V is TRBV9 and J is TRBJ2-7; tentatively, D is TRBD2 (5 bases). This CDR3 has 14 amino acids. CDR1 SGDLS and CDR2 YYNGEE come from the germline V gene. Trimming removed 4 bases from V and 6 bases from J, with 17 bases in between. In DNA form, the CDR3 reads TGTGCCAGCAGCTCCGGGATCCCGGGCCTCGAGCAGTACTTC. It is translated as CASSSGIPGLEQYF.

This clonotype occurred many times. This beta chain lies outside the target of a library built for alpha chains; its clone size means little. The gene calls are TRBV29-1 and TRBJ2-5; D is unclear. The V gene lost 6 bases and the J gene lost 5 bases, with 13 bases spanning the gap. The germline V gene encodes CDR1 SQVTM and CDR2 ANQGSEA. The length of the CDR3 is 12 residues. For the CDR3, the DNA is TGCAGCGTAACCAAAACCTCGGAGACCCAGTACTTC. Translated, it gives CSVTKTSETQYF.

This clonotype was seen repeatedly, ten times or more. Since the library was made to target alpha chains, this beta chain is a stray read and its abundance is not meaningful. The J gene is TRBJ2-7, the V gene TRBV6-5, with 15 bases aligning to TRBD2. The CDR3 has 14 amino acids. The V segment lost 4 bases and the J segment 7 bases; nucleotides outside the gene matches: 2. Per germline, CDR1 MNHEY and CDR2 SVGAGI. The CDR3 nucleotides read TGTGCCAGCAGTTGGACTAGCGGGAGGGAAGAGCAGTACTTC. Protein product: CASSWTSGREEQYF.

This clonotype was detected ten times or more. Since it is a stray read in a library aimed at alpha chains, this beta chain has a size that is not meaningful. The chain employs TRBV24-1 and TRBJ2-1; 7 nucleotides agree with TRBD2. This CDR3 has 15 residues. Looked up from germline, CDR1 is KGHDR and CDR2 is SFDVKD. The V segment lost 6 bases and the J segment 1 base; nucleotides outside the gene matches: 5. Here the CDR3 reads CATSSSGESYNEQFF. CDR3 DNA: TGTGCCACCAGTTCCAGCGGGGAATCCTACAATGAGCAGTTCTTC.

This clonotype was seen at least ten times. Because this beta chain is a stray read in a library intended to capture alpha chains, its abundance should not be given much weight. The genes are TRBV25-1 and TRBJ1-2, with 7 bases that match TRBD1. Germline CDR1 reads MGHDK; CDR2 reads SYGVNS. V shed 5 bases and J 5 bases; nucleotides not matched to a gene: 8. There are 14 residues in the CDR3. The CDR3 DNA sequence: TGTGCCAGCAGTCCACCGGGACAGTGGTATGGCTACACCTTC. It is translated as CASSPPGQWYGYTF.

In this sample, this clonotype turned up many times. This beta chain was picked up by a library intended for alpha chains and is off target, so its count carries little meaning. The gene calls are TRBV23-1 and TRBJ2-4; perhaps D is TRBD1 or TRBD2 (5 bases each). TRBV23-1 is an ORF for which the function is uncertain. This CDR3 is built from 20 residues. Between the trimmed V and J ends, which lost 3 bases and 4 bases, there was a span of 28 bases. The CDR3 protein is CASSQLQVSTPRGEKNIQYF. The CDR3 nucleotides are TGCGCCAGCAGTCAGCTCCAGGTTTCGACACCGCGAGGGGAAAAAAACATTCAGTACTTC.

Comments on this clonotype: Since the library was made to target alpha chains, this beta chain is a stray read and its abundance is not meaningful. This sequence joins TRBV27 and TRBJ2-4; D unclear. The CDR3 is 13 amino acids. Trimming left V 6 bases short and J 2 bases short, with 8 bases between. Per the germline V gene, CDR1 is MNHEY and CDR2 is SMNVEV (reference sequence). The CDR3 loop reads CASRDGSKNIQYF. In nucleotides, the CDR3 is TGTGCCAGCAGAGACGGTTCCAAAAACATTCAGTACTTC.

This clonotype was detected many times. As an off-target read in a library built for alpha chains, this beta chain has a frequency of little significance. The chain uses TRBV7-9 and TRBJ2-5, with D hard to call. The CDR3 spans 11 residues. Germline values: CDR1 SEHNR, CDR2 FQNEAQ (reference sequence). Deletions cut 5 bases from V and 3 bases from J, with 4 bases between. The CDR3 sequence: CASSREETQYF. The CDR3 DNA reads TGTGCCAGCAGCCGAGAAGAGACCCAGTACTTC.

In this sample, this clonotype turned up many times. Found in a library prepared for alpha chains, this beta chain is an off-target read, and its abundance has little meaning. The genes are TRBV7-9 and TRBJ2-7, with D possibly matching TRBD2 (5 bases). This CDR3 is 14 amino acids long. Looked up from germline, CDR1 is SEHNR and CDR2 is FQNEAQ (reference sequence). The germline V and J ends were trimmed by 3 bases and 6 bases, with 15 bases remaining between them. CDR3 sequence reads: CASSFSRDAGEQYF. The CDR3, as DNA: TGTGCCAGCAGCTTTTCACGGGATGCAGGCGAGCAGTACTTC.

This clonotype was recorded at least ten times. This beta chain is an unintended read in a library built for alpha chains; its size means little. V and J are TRBV7-6 and TRBJ2-1; D might be TRBD1 or TRBD2, each matching 7 bases. With 2 bases removed from V and 7 bases from J, the gap between germline ends came to 15 bases. CDR1 and CDR2 (germline): SGHVS, FNYEAQ. The CDR3 is made up of 15 amino acids. The CDR3 loop reads CASSLMAGGENEQFF. In DNA, the CDR3 is TGTGCCAGCAGCTTAATGGCAGGGGGGGAGAATGAGCAGTTCTTC.

This clonotype occurred many times. This beta chain lies outside the target of a library built for alpha chains; its clone size means little. The chain recombines TRBV5-1 with TRBJ2-2, with D maybe TRBD2 (6 bases). The V end was cut by 0 bases, the J end by 4 bases, with 13 bases between. Germline CDR1 and CDR2: SGHRS and YFSETQ. The CDR3 is made up of 16 amino acids. The CDR3 sequence is CASSLGGGMATGELFF. CDR3 sequence (DNA): TGCGCCAGCAGCTTGGGTGGCGGGATGGCCACCGGGGAGCTGTTTTTT.

By its share, this clonotype is medium-sized (0.01 to 0.1%). This beta chain appears as a stray read in a library generated for alpha chains; its size is not informative. CDR3: CASSPNPLDEQFF. The CDR3 nucleotides read TGTGCCAGCAGCCCAAACCCGCTCGATGAGCAGTTCTTC. The chain uses TRBV3-1 and TRBJ2-1; D gene ambiguous. The CDR3 consists of 13 residues. V was shortened by 4 bases and J by 8 bases, with 12 bases between the two germline ends. The germline CDR1 and CDR2 sequences are LGHDT and YNNKEL (reference sequence).

This clonotype showed up many times. The library was prepared for alpha chains; this beta chain is a stray read, so its frequency means little. The J gene is TRBJ2-3, the V gene TRBV13, with D tentatively TRBD2 (6 bases). The germline gives CDR1 PRHDT, CDR2 FYEKMQ (reference sequence). The ends were cut back, 5 bases at V and 3 bases at J, with 12 bases in the middle. This CDR3 comprises 14 residues. The CDR3 here is CASSGVGGTDTQYF. The CDR3 bases are TGTGCCAGCAGCGGGGTCGGGGGTACAGATACGCAGTATTTT.